This T cell receptor beta chain was recorded in a study of cytomegalovirus exposure and HLA in healthy donors. About this clone: The antigen is not known.

This PCR relied on a set of 60 Vbeta primers and 13 Jbeta primers. The data were produced by immunoSEQ multiplex PCR, yet TCRdb's version contains in-frame clones alone and is incomplete. This sample has approximately 88,000 clones; around 76% occur once, and the top ten carry 5.5% to 7.5%. Study-wide results and limits: Reported findings show TCR beta sequences accurately forecast HLA-A and HLA-B alleles in most subjects.

The material sequenced was PBMCs. The sequence was obtained from a man aged 18 to 29 in good health and CMV-seropositive.

DNA for the CDR3: TGTGCCAGCAGCCCTAGGATGGTTGTGGGGGGGGACTACGAGCAGTACTTC. It specifies CASSPRMVVGGDYEQYF. The chain recombines TRBV11-1 with TRBJ2-7; 7 bases are shared with TRBD2. V lost 5 bases and J lost 3; bases outside the gene matches: 16. Germline-derived CDR1 and CDR2 are SGHAT and FQDESV (reference sequence). CDR3 size: 17 residues.